These 23 T cell receptor beta chains were sequenced from one sample in a study of blood T cell repertoires in COVID-19. The table came from immunoSEQ multiplex PCR; TCRdb's copy has only in-frame clones and leaves some out. The sample shows about 42,000 clones, 75% to 90% of them seen only once. The specimen sequenced was peripheral blood. The source of these receptors is a man under 40 with active or convalescent COVID-19.

This chain uses TRBV13 with TRBJ2-7, with 11 bases lining up with TRBD1. Trimming took 5 bases from V and 5 from J; bases not matched to a gene: 8. The CDR3 length is 15 residues. Germline CDR1 PRHDT, CDR2 FYEKMQ (reference sequence). CDR3 sequence reads: CASSDRDRGNHEQYF. CDR3 in DNA: TGTGCCAGCAGCGACAGGGACAGGGGGAACCACGAGCAGTACTTC.

The chain combines TRBV9 with TRBJ2-2; 9 nucleotides match TRBD2. From germline, CDR1 is SGDLS and CDR2 YYNGEE. This CDR3 has 16 amino acids. J was trimmed by 2 bases and V by 0 bases; bases with no gene match: 2. The CDR3 is CASSVGGTSNTGELFF. CDR3 DNA: TGTGCCAGCAGCGTAGGAGGGACTAGCAACACCGGGGAGCTGTTTTTT.

This clone has only one observation. This same CDR3 is encoded by further DNA sequences in the sample. This chain joins TRBV27 and TRBJ1-2; a weak D match, TRBD1 (6 bases). The germline gives CDR1 MNHEY, CDR2 SMNVEV (reference sequence). V lost 2 bases, J lost 2 bases, and 6 bases lay in between. The CDR3 spans 13 residues. The CDR3 reads CASSLQGNYGYTF. The CDR3 nucleotides read TGTGCCAGCAGTTTACAGGGGAACTATGGCTACACCTTC.

The V call is TRBV2, the J call TRBJ1-1; D is perhaps TRBD1 (5 bases). V lost 2 bases and J lost 3, with 19 bases in between. Germline loops: CDR1 SNHLY, CDR2 FYNNEI. The CDR3 length is 17 residues. CDR3 region: CASSERRGISFDTEAFF. The DNA of the CDR3 is TGTGCCAGCAGTGAAAGGCGGGGGATCTCGTTTGACACTGAAGCTTTCTTT.

The J gene is TRBJ2-1, the V gene TRBV2; 9 nucleotides match TRBD1. This CDR3 spans 16 amino acids. The trim removed 7 bases at V and 0 bases at J, leaving 7 bases unmatched. In germline, CDR1 is SNHLY, CDR2 FYNNEI. CDR3 in amino acids: CASTDGQGFSYNEQFF. CDR3 bases: TGTGCCAGCACAGACGGACAGGGGTTCTCCTACAATGAGCAGTTCTTC.

J is TRBJ2-2 and V is TRBV6-5, with 8 bases that match TRBD2. Trimming at V came to 8 bases and at J to 6 bases, leaving 8 bases not matched to a gene. Germline loops: CDR1 MNHEY, CDR2 SVGAGI. The CDR3 spans 14 residues. The CDR3 loop reads CASGGRTSSGELFF. The CDR3 nucleotides are TGTGCCAGCGGCGGACGGACTAGCTCCGGGGAGCTGTTTTTT.

The rearrangement joins TRBV18 to TRBJ1-1; 11 positions agree with TRBD1. Germline lookup yields CDR1 KGHSH and CDR2 LQKENI. Germline trimming cut 5 bases from V and 6 bases from J; bases unmatched to any gene: 14. The CDR3 sequence is 17 residues long. In nucleotides, the CDR3 is TGTGCCAGCTCATTCGCTCCGGGACAGGGGGGGAGGGCTGAAGCTTTCTTT. It specifies CASSFAPGQGGRAEAFF.

The chain combines TRBV11-2 with TRBJ1-2; D is possibly TRBD1 (6 bases). CDR3 length: 15 amino acids. Germline V gives CDR1 SGHAT, CDR2 FQNNGV. V gave up 1 base and J gave up 8 bases, with 17 bases separating them. CDR3 loop: CASSLGGGRTLGYTF. The DNA of the CDR3 is TGTGCCAGCAGCTTAGGGGGGGGCAGGACCTTAGGCTACACCTTC.

V usage is TRBV27 and J usage is TRBJ2-3, with D possibly matching TRBD1 (5 bases). Germline CDR1 is MNHEY and CDR2 is SMNVEV (reference sequence). There are 14 residues in the CDR3. Trimming left V 7 bases short and J 6 bases short, with 17 bases between. Here the CDR3 DNA reads TGTGCCAGCACCAACCTAGGGGTGACGGATACGCAGTATTTT. Residues: CASTNLGVTDTQYF.

This clone was counted between two and nine times. This sequence joins TRBV6-5 and TRBJ1-4, with D maybe TRBD1 (6 bases). The germline V gene encodes CDR1 MNHEY and CDR2 SVGAGI. Trimming shortened V by 5 bases and J by 4 bases, and 11 bases separated the two germline ends. The CDR3 has 14 residues. The CDR3 loop is CASSRQGLNEKLFF. For the CDR3, the DNA is TGTGCCAGCAGTCGGCAGGGGCTTAATGAAAAACTGTTTTTT.

The V and J genes are TRBV27 and TRBJ1-4; 9 bases are a match to TRBD1. The CDR3 extends over 13 amino acids. Germline loops: CDR1 MNHEY, CDR2 SMNVEV (reference sequence). Germline trimming cut 6 bases from V and 8 bases from J; bases unmatched to any gene: 4. The CDR3 DNA reads as TGTGCCAGCAGGGGACAGGGTGGCGAAAAACTGTTTTTT. It is translated as CASRGQGGEKLFF.

The CDR3 region has the DNA TGTGCCAGCAGCAAATGTACGGGAGGCGTCACAGATACGCAGTATTTT. It specifies CASSKCTGGVTDTQYF. V and J are TRBV21-1 and TRBJ2-3; the D call in the table, TRBD2, was not verified against the DNA. TRBV21-1 counts as a pseudogene. The CDR3 loop spans 16 amino acids.

The chain joins TRBV5-1 to TRBJ2-5, with 8 nucleotides matching TRBD1. V shed 0 bases and J 0 bases; nucleotides not matched to a gene: 4. CDR3 size: 16 residues. From germline, CDR1 is SGHRS and CDR2 YFSETQ. The CDR3 protein is CASSLVQGAYQETQYF. CDR3 bases: TGCGCCAGCAGCTTGGTCCAGGGGGCTTACCAAGAGACCCAGTACTTC.

V usage is TRBV5-1 and J usage is TRBJ1-1, with D tentatively TRBD1 (6 bases). The germline CDR1 and CDR2 sequences are SGHRS and YFSETQ. This CDR3 is built from 13 residues. Trimming took off 5 bases at V and 5 bases at J, with 13 bases between the two ends. CDR3 DNA sequence: TGCGCCAGCAGATACAGGGAGCAGACTGAAGCTTTCTTT. This sequence encodes CASRYREQTEAFF.

The rearrangement joins TRBV27 to TRBJ2-2; 8 bases line up with TRBD1. Germline CDR1 and CDR2: MNHEY and SMNVEV (reference sequence). J was trimmed by 6 bases and V by 2 bases; bases with no gene match: 8. The CDR3 runs 16 residues. The CDR3 DNA follows: TGTGCCAGCAGTTTAAAGGCAGGGGGCAACGCCGGGGAGCTGTTTTTT. Amino acid sequence: CASSLKAGGNAGELFF.

This sequence joins TRBV15 and TRBJ1-5; 8 bases align to TRBD1. The CDR3 sequence is 15 residues long. CDR1 LNHNV and CDR2 YYDKDF come from the germline V gene (reference sequence). J lost 7 bases, V lost 5 bases, and 10 bases had no gene match. The DNA for the CDR3 is TGTGCCACCAGCCTCCTCAGGGGGCCGGGACAGCCCCAGCATTTT. Its protein product is CATSLLRGPGQPQHF.

This clone was seen only a few times. The chain couples TRBV5-4 to TRBJ2-2; D is perhaps TRBD1 (5 bases). The CDR3 has 16 residues. Deletions cut 3 bases from V and 1 base from J, with 13 bases between. Germline CDR1 is SGHNT and CDR2 is YYREEE (reference sequence). The CDR3 sequence is CASSSTAGKNTGELFF. The CDR3 DNA reads TGTGCCAGCAGCTCAACGGCAGGGAAGAACACCGGGGAGCTGTTTTTT.

This sequence joins TRBV7-2 and TRBJ2-2; TRBD2 matches 9 bases. The V gene end was trimmed by 1 base and the J gene end by 5 bases; junction bases not matched to a gene: 2. The CDR3 runs to 15 residues. Per the germline V gene, CDR1 is SGHTA and CDR2 is FQGNSA. As DNA, the CDR3 is TGTGCCAGCAGCTTAGGCGGGGGGGCTACCGGGGAGCTGTTTTTT. It translates to CASSLGGGATGELFF. The full variable domain, in which reference TRBV7-2 and TRBJ2-2 provide the parts outside the CDR3, is GAGVSQSPSNKVTEKGKDVELRCDPISGHTALYWYRQSLGQGLEFLIYFQGNSAPDKSGLPSDRFSAERTGGSVSTLTIQRTQQEDSAVYLCASSLGGGATGELFFGEGSRLTVL.

CDR3 sequence: CASSRTYNEQFF. For the CDR3, the DNA is TGTGCCAGCAGTCGGACATACAATGAGCAGTTCTTC. This chain joins TRBV6-5 and TRBJ2-1; D might be TRBD1 (5 bases). CDR3 length: 12 amino acids. Germline CDR1 MNHEY, CDR2 SVGAGI. Trimming shortened V by 5 bases and J by 4 bases, and 6 bases separated the two germline ends.

The chain is built from TRBV19 and TRBJ1-5; TRBD1 matches at 9 bases. The CDR3 is 14 residues long. In germline, CDR1 is LNHDA, CDR2 SQIVND (reference sequence). V lost 7 bases to trimming and J lost 7 bases; unmatched junction nucleotides: 8. The CDR3 region has the DNA TGTGCCAGTAACCAACAGGGGGCAGGCCAGCCCCAGCATTTT. Translation: CASNQQGAGQPQHF. The entire variable domain, with the rest obtained from reference TRBV19 and TRBJ1-5, is as follows: DGGITQSPKYLFRKEGQNVTLSCEQNLNHDAMYWYRQDPGQGLRLIYYSQIVNDFQKGDIAEGYSVSREKKESFPLTVTSAQKNPTAFYLCASNQQGAGQPQHFGDGTRLSIL.

The V and J genes are TRBV2 and TRBJ2-5; the match to TRBD2 covers 9 bases. Germline V lookup: CDR1 SNHLY, CDR2 FYNNEI. The length of the CDR3 is 15 residues. Trimming cost V 7 bases and J 5 bases; bases outside gene matches: 11. CDR3 coding DNA: TGTGCCAGCATCGGGGTAGCGGGAGTCAGGGAGACCCAGTACTTC. This encodes CASIGVAGVRETQYF.

The V call is TRBV4-1, the J call TRBJ2-5; 9 positions agree with TRBD2. V shed 0 bases, J shed 4 bases, and the junction held 12 bases outside the gene matches. From germline, CDR1 is MGHRA and CDR2 YSYEKL. The CDR3 has 18 residues. As DNA, the CDR3 is TGCGCCAGCAGCCAAGATTCAAGTAGCGGGGGCCTTCGAGAGACCCAGTACTTC. Encoded protein: CASSQDSSSGGLRETQYF.

V gene TRBV3-1 (or the pseudogene TRBV3-2) combines with J gene TRBJ2-7; no definite D call. From germline, CDR1 is LGHDT and CDR2 YNNKEL (reference sequence). V gave up 4 bases and J gave up 0 bases, with 10 bases separating them. The CDR3 length is 14 residues. The CDR3 DNA reads TGTGCCAGCAGCCCTCGCGCCCACTCCTACGAGCAGTACTTC. Translated, it gives CASSPRAHSYEQYF.